The 21 T cell receptor beta chains in this list originate from one sample, sequenced in a study of cytomegalovirus exposure and HLA in healthy donors. Primers included in the PCR were 60 Vbeta and 13 Jbeta primers. Here immunoSEQ multiplex PCR was the method, and the copy in TCRdb shows in-frame clones only, minus some. The profile shows about 210,000 clones, about 82% of them singletons. Input material: PBMCs. The receptors were gathered from a man between 25 and 39 years old in good health and CMV-seronegative.

The genes are TRBV4-2 and TRBJ2-2; weak D call: TRBD2 (6 bases). The germline gives CDR1 LGHNA, CDR2 YNFKEQ. Trimming took 1 base from V and 4 from J, leaving 13 bases between them. The CDR3 extends over 16 amino acids. The CDR3 sequence: CASSQGRGAGTGELFF. For the CDR3, the DNA is TGTGCCAGCAGCCAAGGACGCGGGGCGGGCACCGGGGAGCTGTTTTTT.

The V gene is TRBV28, the J gene TRBJ1-2; D is perhaps TRBD1 (6 bases). V was shortened by 11 bases and J by 4 bases, with 23 bases between the two germline ends. CDR1 is MDHEN and CDR2 is SYDVKM in the germline V gene. The CDR3 has 15 residues. The CDR3 coding sequence is TGTGCCGGGGGGGCAGGCAGCTTTTCGGGCTATGGCTACACCTTC. It translates to CAGGAGSFSGYGYTF.

V gene TRBV18 combines with J gene TRBJ1-5; D is unresolved. The CDR3 covers 15 residues. With 1 base removed from V and 0 bases from J, the gap between germline ends came to 7 bases. Germline lookup yields CDR1 KGHSH and CDR2 LQKENI. The CDR3 region is CASSPRASSNQPQHF. CDR3 nucleotides: TGTGCCAGCTCACCACGAGCATCTAGCAATCAGCCCCAGCATTTT.

This clone appeared a single time. V usage is TRBV13 and J usage is TRBJ2-7; a weak D match, TRBD1 (5 bases). Trimming stripped 2 bases from V and 2 bases from J, with 10 bases between. The CDR3 has 14 amino acids. CDR1 and CDR2 from the germline V gene are PRHDT and FYEKMQ (reference sequence). The CDR3 loop reads CASSLSGATYEQYF. CDR3 DNA sequence: TGTGCCAGCAGCTTAAGTGGGGCTACCTACGAGCAGTACTTC. The whole variable domain, filled in from reference TRBV13 and TRBJ2-7, reads AAGVIQSPRHLIKEKRETATLKCYPIPRHDTVYWYQQGPGQDPQFLISFYEKMQSDKGSIPDRFSAQQFSDYHSELNMSSLELGDSALYFCASSLSGATYEQYFGPGTRLTVT.

This clone was detected only once. The CDR3 carries no conserved terminal phenylalanine or tryptophan, so it likely arises from a read error. The V call is TRBV5-4, the J call TRBJ2-7, with D perhaps matching TRBD2 (5 bases). This CDR3 comprises 15 residues. Germline V gene sequence: CDR1 SGHNT, CDR2 YYREEE (reference sequence). Trimming shortened V by 2 bases and J by 2 bases, and 14 bases separated the two germline ends. The CDR3: CASSLGMDLAYEQYS. CDR3 DNA: TGTGCCAGCAGCTTAGGGATGGACTTAGCCTACGAGCAGTACTCC.

The rearrangement joins TRBV5-1 to TRBJ2-7; 7 bases line up with TRBD1. The germline V gene encodes CDR1 SGHRS and CDR2 YFSETQ. The V and J ends lost 2 bases and 2 bases, in that order; junction bases with no gene match: 10. This CDR3 has 16 amino acids. CDR3 sequence: CASSFSGTDPTYEQYF. As DNA, the CDR3 is TGCGCCAGCAGCTTCTCCGGGACAGATCCGACCTACGAGCAGTACTTC.

This chain links TRBV14 with TRBJ1-4; maybe TRBD1 (6 bases). CDR1 is SGHDN and CDR2 is FVKESK in the germline V gene. V gave up 4 bases and J gave up 5 bases, with 14 bases separating them. The CDR3 consists of 15 residues. CDR3 DNA sequence: TGTGCCAGCAGCCGACAGAGGGGGACAAATGAAAAACTGTTTTTT. Amino acids: CASSRQRGTNEKLFF.

This rearrangement joins TRBV27 to TRBJ2-5; D perhaps matches TRBD1 (5 bases). Trimming took off 5 bases at V and 1 base at J, with 8 bases between the two ends. The germline V gene has CDR1 MNHEY and CDR2 SMNVEV (reference sequence). The CDR3 extends over 13 amino acids. CDR3 coding DNA: TGTGCCAGCAGTCGTCAGGGCCAAGAGACCCAGTACTTC. Amino acid sequence: CASSRQGQETQYF.

This clone has just one count. The chain employs TRBV7-2 and TRBJ2-5; 11 bases are shared with TRBD2. Germline-derived CDR1 and CDR2 are SGHTA and FQGNSA. Unmatched junction bases numbered 8, after V lost 4 bases and J lost 4 bases. There are 16 residues in the CDR3. This CDR3 is CASSSQTSGDGETQYF. For the CDR3, the DNA is TGTGCCAGCAGCTCTCAGACTAGCGGGGATGGAGAGACCCAGTACTTC.

This clone was detected once. V and J are TRBV25-1 and TRBJ2-3; D gene ambiguous. CDR3 length: 15 residues. V shed 4 bases and J shed 2 bases, with 13 bases lying between them. Per germline, CDR1 MGHDK and CDR2 SYGVNS. The CDR3 loop reads CASSGSAFYTDTQYF. CDR3 coding DNA: TGTGCCAGCAGTGGGTCCGCGTTCTACACAGATACGCAGTATTTT.

The J gene is TRBJ1-6, the V gene TRBV27, with D perhaps TRBD1 (5 bases). The germline gives CDR1 MNHEY, CDR2 SMNVEV (reference sequence). The CDR3 loop spans 14 amino acids. V was pared by 5 bases and J by 10 bases, with 15 bases between. The CDR3 protein is CASSPGGTRSPLHF. The CDR3 nucleotides read TGTGCCAGCAGTCCCGGGGGTACTCGGTCACCCCTCCACTTT.

The V and J genes are TRBV9 and TRBJ2-7; 7 positions match TRBD1. The germline V gene has CDR1 SGDLS and CDR2 YYNGEE. The CDR3 covers 16 residues. With 4 bases clipped from V and 2 bases from J, the junction kept 12 bases outside the gene matches. DNA for the CDR3: TGTGCCAGCAGCCCCCTTTACGGGGACAGAGCCTACGAGCAGTACTTC. Amino acids: CASSPLYGDRAYEQYF.

V usage is TRBV15 and J usage is TRBJ2-3, with D possibly TRBD2 on 6 matching bases. Germline CDR1 and CDR2: LNHNV and YYDKDF (reference sequence). V was cut by 3 bases and J by 8 bases, with 12 bases left in between. CDR3 size: 13 residues. This CDR3 reads CATSSSRGGTQYF. DNA of the CDR3: TGTGCCACCAGCAGTTCCCGGGGAGGTACGCAGTATTTT. Full variable domain (missing parts from reference TRBV15 and TRBJ2-3): DAMVIQNPRYQVTQFGKPVTLSCSQTLNHNVMYWYQQKSSQAPKLLFHYYDKDFNNEADTPDNFQSRRPNTSFCFLDIRSPGLGDTAMYLCATSSSRGGTQYFGPGTRLTVL.

The rearrangement links TRBV7-2 to TRBJ1-5; perhaps TRBD1 as D (6 bases). The germline V gene encodes CDR1 SGHTA and CDR2 FQGNSA. This CDR3 has 14 amino acids. V was shortened by 5 bases and J by 2 bases, with 10 bases between the two germline ends. The CDR3 coding sequence is TGTGCCAGCAGCCCCCGACAGGGCAATCAGCCCCAGCATTTT. Protein: CASSPRQGNQPQHF.

The chain is built from TRBV29-1 and TRBJ2-7; possibly TRBD1 for D (6 bases). This CDR3 spans 11 amino acids. Germline CDR1 reads SQVTM; CDR2 reads ANQGSEA. Deletions cut 7 bases from V and 4 bases from J, with 11 bases between. The CDR3, as DNA: TGCAGCGCCGAGGACAGTTACGAGCAGTACTTC. This encodes CSAEDSYEQYF.

The chain carries TRBV7-2 and TRBJ1-5; D unclear. Germline CDR1 and CDR2: SGHTA and FQGNSA. The CDR3 extends over 14 amino acids. V was clipped by 1 base and J by 2 bases, with 6 bases between them. The chain's CDR3 is CASSLGQGNQPQHF. In DNA, the CDR3 is TGTGCCAGCAGCTTAGGGCAGGGCAATCAGCCCCAGCATTTT. Looking up the rest from reference TRBV7-2 and TRBJ1-5 gives the full variable domain: GAGVSQSPSNKVTEKGKDVELRCDPISGHTALYWYRQSLGQGLEFLIYFQGNSAPDKSGLPSDRFSAERTGGSVSTLTIQRTQQEDSAVYLCASSLGQGNQPQHFGDGTRLSIL.

The gene calls are TRBV28 and TRBJ2-7; tentatively, D is TRBD1 (5 bases). CDR1 and CDR2 from the germline V gene are MDHEN and SYDVKM. Trimming left V 2 bases short and J 2 bases short, with 10 bases between. This CDR3 spans 14 amino acids. CDR3 coding DNA: TGTGCCAGCAGTTTAATCCAGGGCACCTACGAGCAGTACTTC. Translating gives CASSLIQGTYEQYF.

V gene TRBV5-8 combines with J gene TRBJ2-7; D perhaps matches TRBD2 (6 bases). This CDR3 has 15 amino acids. V lost 3 bases, J lost 2 bases, and 15 bases lay in between. In germline, CDR1 is SGHTS, CDR2 YDEGEE. The CDR3 region has the DNA TGTGCCAGCAGCTCCGGGACTCTCTCCGCCTACGAGCAGTACTTC. Residues: CASSSGTLSAYEQYF.

The V call is TRBV28, the J call TRBJ2-3; D gene unclear. Germline values: CDR1 MDHEN, CDR2 SYDVKM. The CDR3 spans 15 residues. V dropped 5 bases and J dropped 3 bases, with 15 bases sitting between them. CDR3 in amino acids: CASSATQSITDTQYF. CDR3 nucleotides: TGTGCCAGCAGTGCTACTCAAAGTATAACAGATACGCAGTATTTT.

This chain joins TRBV7-2 and TRBJ2-7, with 15 bases aligning to TRBD2. The V gene end was trimmed by 3 bases and the J gene end by 3 bases; junction bases not matched to a gene: 0. CDR1 SGHTA and CDR2 FQGNSA come from the germline V gene. The CDR3 runs to 15 residues. The CDR3 loop is CASSLGLAGGYEQYF. The CDR3 DNA is TGTGCCAGCAGCTTGGGACTAGCGGGGGGCTACGAGCAGTACTTC.

CDR3 nucleotides: TGTGCCAGTAGTGTCACAGGGAGTTGGAATTCACCCCTCCACTTT. Protein: CASSVTGSWNSPLHF. The chain couples TRBV19 to TRBJ1-6, with a tentative D call TRBD1 (6 bases). V lost 5 bases and J lost 7, with 15 bases in between. The V gene's germline CDR1 is LNHDA and CDR2 SQIVND (reference sequence). CDR3 length: 15 residues.